This T cell receptor (beta chain) was retrieved from a study of OX40 agonist ivuxolimab in advanced cancers. In regard to this clone: Antigen specificity is unknown.

This CDR3 has 16 residues. Germline trimming cut 2 bases from V and 2 bases from J; bases unmatched to any gene: 3. CDR1 LNHDA and CDR2 SQIVND come from the germline V gene (reference sequence). Peripheral blood came from all dose cohorts at three timepoints. The study's findings and limits: Expansion of clones was among the lowest in partial responders at 0.1-3.0 mg/kg.

Clones were sequenced by immunoSEQ multiplex PCR, and TCRdb holds only the in-frame ones, with some missing. Among about 73,000 clones listed, roughly 86% were seen once. The sequencing used CD4+ or CD8+ T cells sorted from blood, collected in a trial of the OX40 agonist ivuxolimab. This clonotype was sampled from an adult with an advanced solid tumor such as melanoma, head and neck, liver or kidney cancer. V and J are TRBV19 and TRBJ2-5; 12 positions match TRBD2. The CDR3 protein is CASSISSGGGQETQYF. The CDR3 region has the DNA TGTGCCAGTAGTATATCTAGCGGGGGGGGACAAGAGACCCAGTACTTC.